Presented here are 32 T cell receptor beta chains from one specimen sequenced in a study of T cell responses to AZD1222 COVID-19 vaccine (dated by TCRdb to the early 2020s). The time point label for this specimen denotes: baseline before first vaccination. The library relied on the immunoSEQ multiplex PCR assay. In its TCRdb copy, this immuneACCESS table keeps in-frame sequences only and misses some clones. Where compared with another copy, unresolved V genes explain less than half of these, and the others have no known cause. The sample records about 120,000 clones, 75% to 90% of which are singletons. The ten largest clones capture approximately 3.1% of the sample. The material was peripheral blood, obtained on day 0 of AZD1222 vaccination. Source of these receptors: an adult in good health.

This clone was found once. Here the CDR3 reads CASSARLAGGPTDTQYF. In DNA form, the CDR3 reads TGTGCCAGCAGCGCCAGACTAGCGGGGGGGCCGACAGATACGCAGTATTTT. This chain uses TRBV7-7 with TRBJ2-3, with TRBD2 matching 14 bases. Germline V CDR1 and CDR2: SSHAT, FNYEAQ (reference sequence). This CDR3 is 17 amino acids long. V lost 5 bases, J lost 3 bases, and 7 bases stayed unmatched.

The chain joins TRBV18 to TRBJ2-1, with D maybe TRBD1 (6 bases). Trimming took 2 bases from V and 8 from J, leaving 13 bases between them. There are 14 residues in the CDR3. CDR1 is KGHSH and CDR2 is LQKENI in the germline V gene. The CDR3 DNA is TGTGCCAGCTCACCAGGGGGCCTCCCCCATGAGCAGTTCTTC. This codes for CASSPGGLPHEQFF.

This rearrangement joins TRBV4-3 to TRBJ1-6; D unresolved. The CDR3 is 17 amino acids. V gave up 5 bases and J gave up 0 bases, with 14 bases separating them. The V gene's germline CDR1 is LGHNA and CDR2 YSLEER. The CDR3 DNA follows: TGCGCCAGCAGCGCCTTGTTGGCCAGCTCCTATAATTCACCCCTCCACTTT. Protein: CASSALLASSYNSPLHF.

The V call is TRBV25-1, the J call TRBJ1-1, with TRBD1 identical over 10 bases. CDR3 length: 15 residues. Germline-derived CDR1 and CDR2 are MGHDK and SYGVNS. V shed 8 bases, J shed 3 bases, and the junction held 9 bases outside the gene matches. The DNA of the CDR3 is TGTGCCAGCGCGTACACCGGGACAGGGGACACTGAAGCTTTCTTT. Encoded protein: CASAYTGTGDTEAFF.

The rearrangement uses TRBV13 and TRBJ2-7; D might be TRBD1 (6 bases). CDR3 size: 16 residues. Trimming took 3 bases from V and 4 from J, leaving 19 bases between them. Looked up from germline, CDR1 is PRHDT and CDR2 is FYEKMQ (reference sequence). The CDR3 spells CASSFRRQALSYEQYF. The CDR3, as DNA: TGTGCCAGCAGCTTTAGGCGACAGGCCCTATCGTACGAGCAGTACTTC.

The V gene is TRBV4-2, the J gene TRBJ2-1; 16 nucleotides agree with TRBD2. The junction had 3 bases not matched to a gene; V was cut back by 0 bases and J by 10 bases. CDR3 length equals 16 residues. Germline V gives CDR1 LGHNA, CDR2 YNFKEQ. Here the CDR3 DNA reads TGTGCCAGCAGCCAAGACCCGGGACTAGCGGGGGGGGAGCAGTTCTTC. Its translation: CASSQDPGLAGGEQFF.

V usage is TRBV5-1 and J usage is TRBJ2-2; 10 bases map to TRBD2. This CDR3 is 18 amino acids long. J lost 7 bases, V lost 2 bases, and 14 bases had no gene match. CDR1 and CDR2 (germline): SGHRS, YFSETQ. The CDR3 loop is CASSLSLAGAGPGGELFF. The CDR3 DNA reads TGCGCCAGCAGCTTATCCCTAGCGGGAGCCGGACCGGGCGGGGAGCTGTTTTTT.

V gene TRBV29-1 combines with J gene TRBJ2-2; D gene unclear. Germline V gene lookup returns CDR1 SQVTM and CDR2 ANQGSEA. Trimming stripped 7 bases from V and 4 bases from J, with 7 bases between. The CDR3 totals 11 residues. The CDR3 region is CSGAVTGELFF. Written as DNA, the CDR3 is TGCAGCGGAGCCGTCACCGGGGAGCTGTTTTTT.

The chain has TRBV5-8 and TRBJ1-2; D is unresolved. The CDR3 contains 13 residues. Trimming left V 5 bases short and J 5 bases short, with 13 bases between. CDR1 and CDR2 from the germline V gene are SGHTS and YDEGEE. The CDR3 here is CASRSLDGYGYTF. CDR3 sequence (DNA): TGTGCCAGCAGATCCCTGGACGGGTATGGCTACACCTTC.

The CDR3 sequence is CASSLVRGKNTEAFF. The CDR3 nucleotides are TGTGCCAGCAGTTTGGTGCGGGGGAAGAACACTGAAGCTTTCTTT. This chain joins TRBV28 and TRBJ1-1; possibly TRBD1 for D (5 bases). V was clipped by 3 bases and J by 1 base, with 12 bases between them. CDR1 MDHEN and CDR2 SYDVKM come from the germline V gene. This CDR3 is 15 amino acids long.

The CDR3 coding sequence is TGTGCCAGCAGCGTATGGACAGGGGCCCCCGGAGAAAAACTGTTTTTT. This translates into CASSVWTGAPGEKLFF. The V gene is TRBV9, the J gene TRBJ1-4; 9 bases agree with TRBD1. The CDR3 is 16 amino acids. Germline CDR1 is SGDLS and CDR2 is YYNGEE. V lost 1 base, J lost 8 bases, and 9 bases stayed unmatched.

With regard to this clone: The junction shows a germline mismatch at one end, possibly a read error. The chain is built from TRBV12-3 or TRBV12-4 and TRBJ2-5, with D perhaps assigned TRBD1 or TRBD2 (6 bases each). CDR3 length: 12 amino acids. The CDR3 reads CASSFPGARCHF. For the CDR3, the DNA is TGTGCCAGCAGTTTTCCGGGGGCTAGATGCCACTTC.

Remarks on this clone: A clone one base away is much larger, so this may be a read error. At the DNA level, this CDR3 is encoded by other sequences in the same sample as well. The chain couples TRBV5-4 to TRBJ2-2; D gene unclear. CDR1 and CDR2 (germline): SGHNT, YYREEE (reference sequence). The germline V and J ends were trimmed by 1 base and 2 bases, with 0 bases remaining between them. This CDR3 spans 12 amino acids. This chain's CDR3 is CASSLNTGELFF. In DNA form, the CDR3 reads TGTGCCAGCAGCTTGAACACCGGGGAGCTGTTTTTT.

The chain carries TRBV24-1 and TRBJ1-4; D ambiguous. The V end was cut by 4 bases, the J end by 4 bases, with 15 bases between. This CDR3 has 16 amino acids. Germline assignment: CDR1 KGHDR and CDR2 SFDVKD. The CDR3 loop is CATSDAATGSNEKLFF. DNA of the CDR3: TGTGCCACCAGTGACGCCGCGACTGGGAGTAATGAAAAACTGTTTTTT.

V and J are TRBV6-2 or TRBV6-3 and TRBJ1-6; 7 bases map to TRBD1. The CDR3 is made up of 15 amino acids. The J segment lost 8 bases and the V segment lost 7 bases, leaving 11 bases of the junction unmatched. Germline CDR1 and CDR2: MNHEY and SVGEGT. The CDR3 loop reads CASTPLRTGDSPLHF. Here the CDR3 DNA reads TGTGCCAGCACCCCCCTCCGGACAGGTGATTCACCCCTCCACTTT.

The chain carries TRBV6-5 and TRBJ1-5; D might be TRBD1 (5 bases). V shed 6 bases and J shed 4 bases, with 13 bases lying between them. The CDR3 covers 14 residues. Germline values: CDR1 MNHEY, CDR2 SVGAGI. In DNA, the CDR3 is TGTGCCAGCAGCCCCGGGACGGCGAATCAGCCCCAGCATTTT. Its translation: CASSPGTANQPQHF.

This CDR3 is CASRAGTKGYEQYF. In DNA, the CDR3 is TGTGCCAGCAGGGCGGGTACAAAGGGCTACGAGCAGTACTTC. The genes are TRBV6-5 and TRBJ2-7; possibly TRBD2 for D (5 bases). V was shortened by 6 bases and J by 3 bases, with 15 bases between the two germline ends. The CDR3 length is 14 residues. Germline V gene lookup returns CDR1 MNHEY and CDR2 SVGAGI.

The chain has TRBV5-6 and TRBJ1-2; the D gene is possibly TRBD1 (6 bases). Germline CDR1 SGHDT, CDR2 YYEEEE. The CDR3 extends over 16 amino acids. Trimming removed 4 bases at V and 0 bases at J, with 16 bases between. The CDR3 DNA reads as TGTGCCAGCAGCCCAACGGACTACAGGGCTAACTATGGCTACACCTTC. It yields the protein CASSPTDYRANYGYTF.

The rearrangement uses TRBV7-2 and TRBJ2-3; D is possibly TRBD2 (6 bases). Looked up from germline, CDR1 is SGHTA and CDR2 is FQGNSA. This CDR3 has 16 residues. Trimming removed 4 bases from V and 1 base from J, with 15 bases in between. CDR3 protein: CASSSMGGDRTDTQYF. Here the CDR3 DNA reads TGTGCCAGCAGCTCAATGGGGGGAGATCGCACAGATACGCAGTATTTT.

CDR3 DNA: TGTGCCAGCAGCGTCCAAGGGGGCACAAAAGATGGCTACACCTTC. It codes for CASSVQGGTKDGYTF. The rearrangement uses TRBV9 and TRBJ1-2; TRBD1 agrees at 7 bases. Per the germline V gene, CDR1 is SGDLS and CDR2 is YYNGEE. V was clipped by 2 bases and J by 6 bases; unmatched bases: 10. This CDR3 contains 15 residues. The full variable domain, rest sourced from reference TRBV9 and TRBJ1-2, is DSGVTQTPKHLITATGQRVTLRCSPRSGDLSVYWYQQSLDQGLQFLIQYYNGEERAKGNILERFSAQQFPDLHSELNLSSLELGDSALYFCASSVQGGTKDGYTFGSGTRLTVV.

The gene calls are TRBV19 and TRBJ1-2; D gene ambiguous. In germline, CDR1 is LNHDA, CDR2 SQIVND (reference sequence). V was clipped by 5 bases and J by 2 bases, with 12 bases between them. This CDR3 spans 14 amino acids. In DNA form, the CDR3 reads TGTGCCAGTAGTCCCCGGGCCCGAAACTATGGCTACACCTTC. Amino acid sequence: CASSPRARNYGYTF.

The V gene is TRBV9, the J gene TRBJ1-5; no clear D. The CDR3 totals 13 residues. Germline CDR1 reads SGDLS; CDR2 reads YYNGEE. The V end was cut by 3 bases, the J end by 2 bases, with 6 bases between. CDR3 residues: CASSALGNQPQHF. The DNA for the CDR3 is TGTGCCAGCAGCGCCTTAGGCAATCAGCCCCAGCATTTT.

The J gene is TRBJ2-3, the V gene TRBV25-1; TRBD2 matches at 14 bases. Trimming at V came to 5 bases and at J to 5 bases, leaving 9 bases not matched to a gene. CDR3 length: 17 residues. Germline-derived CDR1 and CDR2 are MGHDK and SYGVNS. CDR3 sequence reads: CASSPHSGTSGGDTQYF. The CDR3 nucleotides are TGTGCCAGCAGTCCACACTCCGGGACTAGCGGGGGAGATACGCAGTATTTT.

This chain links TRBV5-4 with TRBJ2-7; 15 bases map to TRBD2. The trim removed 7 bases at V and 2 bases at J, leaving 1 base unmatched. Per the germline V gene, CDR1 is SGHNT and CDR2 is YYREEE (reference sequence). The CDR3 sequence is 14 residues long. CDR3 nucleotide sequence: TGTGCCAGCGGACTAGCGGGGGGGGCCTACGAGCAGTACTTC. This sequence encodes CASGLAGGAYEQYF.

This sequence joins TRBV4-3 and TRBJ2-1, with D possibly TRBD2 on 7 matching bases. In germline, CDR1 is LGHNA, CDR2 YSLEER. V gave up 4 bases and J gave up 5 bases, with 15 bases separating them. The CDR3 contains 15 residues. In DNA form, the CDR3 reads TGCGCCAGCAGCCCCGCTCGGGGGGCTGACAATGAGCAGTTCTTC. This sequence encodes CASSPARGADNEQFF.

The chain couples TRBV6-5 to TRBJ2-5; no reliable D call. Germline V gene lookup returns CDR1 MNHEY and CDR2 SVGAGI. V gave up 4 bases and J gave up 5 bases, with 5 bases separating them. The CDR3 loop spans 11 amino acids. The CDR3 sequence is CASSSPETQYF. CDR3 in DNA: TGTGCCAGCAGTTCCCCCGAGACCCAGTACTTC.

In its sample, this clone was seen a few times. The chain joins TRBV28 to TRBJ1-1, with D perhaps matching TRBD1 (5 bases). Trimming cost V 7 bases and J 8 bases, with 26 bases left between them. Germline V gene lookup returns CDR1 MDHEN and CDR2 SYDVKM. The CDR3 contains 16 residues. CDR3 DNA sequence: TGTGCCAGCACCGTCCCCGTTGGGGGTTTCGGGATGGAAGCTTTCTTT. This gives the protein CASTVPVGGFGMEAFF.

Only one count was recorded for this clone. The chain employs TRBV2 and TRBJ1-1, with D possibly TRBD1 on 5 matching bases. This CDR3 region has 13 residues. In germline, CDR1 is SNHLY, CDR2 FYNNEI. V dropped 7 bases and J dropped 2 bases, with 11 bases sitting between them. The CDR3 DNA reads TGTGCCAGCACCCAGGGCACCAACACTGAAGCTTTCTTT. Protein sequence: CASTQGTNTEAFF. Full variable domain (missing parts from reference TRBV2 and TRBJ1-1): EPEVTQTPSHQVTQMGQEVILRCVPISNHLYFYWYRQILGQKVEFLVSFYNNEISEKSEIFDDQFSVERPDGSNFTLKIRSTKLEDSAMYFCASTQGTNTEAFFGQGTRLTVV.

The chain combines TRBV16 with TRBJ1-4; 7 bases align to TRBD1. Germline CDR1 is KGHSY and CDR2 is FQNENV. V shed 3 bases and J 5 bases; nucleotides not matched to a gene: 6. The CDR3 is 15 residues long. CDR3 nucleotides: TGTGCCAGCAGCCATCCGGGACAGATAAATGAAAAACTGTTTTTT. This gives the protein CASSHPGQINEKLFF. The full variable domain, in which reference TRBV16 and TRBJ1-4 provide the parts outside the CDR3, is GEEVAQTPKHLVRGEGQKAKLYCAPIKGHSYVFWYQQVLKNEFKFLISFQNENVFDETGMPKERFSAKCLPNSPCSLEIQATKLEDSAVYFCASSHPGQINEKLFFGSGTQLSVL.

CDR3 in DNA: TGCAGCGGACAGTCGAACACTGAAGCTTTCTTT. Translated: CSGQSNTEAFF. The gene calls are TRBV20-1 and TRBJ1-1; D is possibly TRBD1 (6 bases). The CDR3 totals 11 residues. The germline gives CDR1 DFQATT, CDR2 SNEGSKA (reference sequence).

The genes are TRBV9 and TRBJ1-1; 9 nucleotides align to TRBD1. With 3 bases clipped from V and 5 bases from J, the junction kept 5 bases outside the gene matches. Per the germline V gene, CDR1 is SGDLS and CDR2 is YYNGEE. The CDR3 extends over 14 amino acids. CDR3 sequence reads: CASSEQGAGTEAFF. The CDR3 DNA reads as TGTGCCAGCAGCGAACAGGGGGCAGGGACTGAAGCTTTCTTT.

This sequence joins TRBV20-1 and TRBJ1-1; D is possibly TRBD1 (5 bases). The CDR3 extends over 14 amino acids. The ends were cut back, 3 bases at V and 4 bases at J, with 15 bases in the middle. In germline, CDR1 is DFQATT, CDR2 SNEGSKA (reference sequence). The CDR3 region has the DNA TGCAGTGCTAGTCGAGGGGTTCTGGTCACTGAAGCTTTCTTT. This gives the protein CSASRGVLVTEAFF.